A single sample is the source of the 18 T cell receptor beta chains below, sequenced in a study of blood T cell repertoires in COVID-19. Here immunoSEQ multiplex PCR was the method, and the copy in TCRdb shows in-frame clones only, minus some. The sample yields a few hundred thousand clones, roughly 80% seen once. The specimen was PBMCs or T cells enriched from blood (not recorded which). These receptors came from a man between 50 and 59 years old who had recovered from COVID-19.

J is TRBJ2-7 and V is TRBV9, with 10 positions matching TRBD2. Germline V lookup: CDR1 SGDLS, CDR2 YYNGEE. The CDR3 contains 15 residues. Trimming at V came to 3 bases and at J to 3 bases, leaving 6 bases not matched to a gene. The CDR3 spells CASSAGAGGHYEQYF. CDR3 DNA sequence: TGTGCCAGCAGCGCCGGAGCGGGAGGGCACTACGAGCAGTACTTC.

The chain couples TRBV29-1 to TRBJ2-4, with 7 nucleotides matching TRBD1. The CDR3 extends over 19 amino acids. The V and J ends lost 3 bases and 0 bases, in that order; junction bases with no gene match: 17. The germline V gene has CDR1 SQVTM and CDR2 ANQGSEA. The CDR3 loop reads CSVDDLQGISDLAKNIQYF. The CDR3 DNA reads as TGCAGCGTTGATGATCTACAGGGGATTTCGGATCTAGCCAAAAACATTCAGTACTTC.

The rearrangement links TRBV11-2 to TRBJ1-1; D uncertain. The germline V gene encodes CDR1 SGHAT and CDR2 FQNNGV. This CDR3 comprises 13 residues. V was clipped by 5 bases and J by 4 bases, with 11 bases between them. This CDR3 is CASSTVVGTEAFF. In DNA form, the CDR3 reads TGTGCCAGCAGCACCGTCGTCGGCACTGAAGCTTTCTTT.

This clone has a handful of counts. CDR3 residues: CASSVDPSGSYEQYF. The CDR3 nucleotides are TGTGCCAGCAGCGTAGACCCTAGCGGATCCTACGAGCAGTACTTC. V is TRBV9 and J is TRBJ2-7; 7 nucleotides line up with TRBD2. CDR1 is SGDLS, CDR2 YYNGEE, per germline. Trimming cost V 0 bases and J 1 base; bases outside gene matches: 4. The CDR3 is 15 amino acids.

The chain joins TRBV9 to TRBJ2-7; possible D gene TRBD1, 5 bases. Trimming shortened V by 3 bases and J by 4 bases, and 17 bases separated the two germline ends. CDR1 and CDR2 from the germline V gene are SGDLS and YYNGEE. The CDR3 runs to 15 residues. The CDR3 loop is CASSARTGPQYEQYF. The CDR3 DNA follows: TGTGCCAGCAGCGCCAGAACAGGTCCGCAGTACGAGCAGTACTTC.

The J gene is TRBJ1-1, the V gene TRBV6-1, with a tentative D call TRBD1 (5 bases). Trimming shortened V by 4 bases and J by 5 bases, and 17 bases separated the two germline ends. Looked up from germline, CDR1 is MNHNS and CDR2 is SASEGT. CDR3 length equals 15 residues. The CDR3 DNA is TGTGCCAGCAGTGCACCCCGGTGGGGGGGAACTGAAGCTTTCTTT. This encodes CASSAPRWGGTEAFF.

The CDR3 region is CASSLQSTNEKLFF. CDR3 nucleotides: TGCGCCAGCAGCTTACAGTCAACTAATGAAAAACTGTTTTTT. The chain is built from TRBV5-1 and TRBJ1-4; D is uncertain. CDR3 size: 14 residues. CDR1 SGHRS and CDR2 YFSETQ come from the germline V gene. V was trimmed by 2 bases and J by 0 bases, leaving 5 bases between them.

The chain recombines TRBV7-3 with TRBJ2-1; D remains ambiguous. V gave up 5 bases and J gave up 9 bases, with 14 bases separating them. The CDR3 totals 13 residues. The germline V gene has CDR1 SGHTA and CDR2 FQGTGA. This chain's CDR3 is CASSPGHLGEQFF. CDR3 coding DNA: TGTGCCAGCAGCCCGGGTCACCTGGGTGAGCAGTTCTTC.

The chain joins TRBV11-3 to TRBJ1-1; no clear D. CDR1 and CDR2 (germline): SGHNT, YENEEA. The CDR3 is 13 amino acids. V was shortened by 5 bases and J by 3 bases, with 10 bases between the two germline ends. The CDR3 loop reads CASSQFRDTEAFF. DNA of the CDR3: TGTGCCAGCAGCCAGTTCCGTGACACTGAAGCTTTCTTT.

The chain uses TRBV27 and TRBJ2-7; 7 bases are shared with TRBD1. CDR1 and CDR2 (germline): MNHEY, SMNVEV (reference sequence). The CDR3 extends over 14 amino acids. The V gene end was trimmed by 5 bases and the J gene end by 6 bases; junction bases not matched to a gene: 10. The CDR3 nucleotides read TGTGCCAGCAGTCCTCGGTGGGGACAGTTCGAGCAGTACTTC. This codes for CASSPRWGQFEQYF.

The chain employs TRBV24-1 and TRBJ2-7; 9 bases agree with TRBD1. Looked up from germline, CDR1 is KGHDR and CDR2 is SFDVKD. Losses at the gene ends were 6 bases for V and 5 bases for J; bases not matched to a gene: 7. The CDR3 is made up of 14 amino acids. This chain's CDR3 is CATSTGTGTNEQYF. Written as DNA, the CDR3 is TGTGCCACCAGTACCGGGACAGGGACCAACGAGCAGTACTTC.

DNA for the CDR3: TGTGCCAGCTCACTCCGGGGGGAGACCCAGTACTTC. As protein: CASSLRGETQYF. The chain has TRBV18 and TRBJ2-5; perhaps TRBD2 as D (6 bases). Trimming took 4 bases from V and 5 from J, leaving 8 bases between them. This CDR3 has 12 residues. Germline V lookup: CDR1 KGHSH, CDR2 LQKENI. The complete variable domain, with remaining parts taken from reference TRBV18 and TRBJ2-5, reads NAGVMQNPRHLVRRRGQEARLRCSPMKGHSHVYWYRQLPEEGLKFMVYLQKENIIDESGMPKERFSAEFPKEGPSILRIQQVVRGDSAAYFCASSLRGETQYFGPGTRLLVL.

This clone was found once. The CDR3 loop reads CASSSSGTNDYGYTF. CDR3 sequence (DNA): TGTGCCAGCAGCTCTTCCGGGACAAACGACTATGGCTACACCTTC. The chain carries TRBV7-3 and TRBJ1-2, with D possibly being TRBD1 (6 bases). The V and J ends lost 4 bases and 3 bases respectively, with 15 bases between them. The CDR3 covers 15 residues. The germline V gene encodes CDR1 SGHTA and CDR2 FQGTGA. The full variable domain, with the rest looked up from reference TRBV7-3 and TRBJ1-2, is GAGVSQTPSNKVTEKGKYVELRCDPISGHTALYWYRQSLGQGPEFLIYFQGTGAADDSGLPNDRFFAVRPEGSVSTLKIQRTERGDSAVYLCASSSSGTNDYGYTFGSGTRLTVV.

The rearrangement links TRBV27 to TRBJ2-7, with D tentatively TRBD2 (6 bases). V was trimmed by 3 bases and J by 10 bases, leaving 28 bases between them. Germline V gene lookup returns CDR1 MNHEY and CDR2 SMNVEV (reference sequence). This CDR3 region has 17 residues. This chain's CDR3 is CASSLSPLGLVRGNQYF. The CDR3 bases are TGTGCCAGCAGTTTGTCTCCCCTGGGACTGGTCCGGGGGAATCAGTACTTC.

The rearrangement links TRBV18 to TRBJ1-4; D remains unclear. Germline V gene lookup returns CDR1 KGHSH and CDR2 LQKENI. CDR3 length equals 14 residues. Trimming cost V 3 bases and J 8 bases, with 13 bases left between them. CDR3 sequence reads: CASSPSGVPEKLFF. The DNA for the CDR3 is TGTGCCAGCTCACCCTCCGGAGTACCGGAAAAACTGTTTTTT.

Only a few counts were recorded for this clone. The J gene is TRBJ2-7, the V gene TRBV3-1 (or the pseudogene TRBV3-2); tentatively, D is TRBD1 (5 bases). Germline V CDR1 and CDR2: LGHDT, YNNKEL (reference sequence). The CDR3 is 13 amino acids. V was clipped by 1 base and J by 13 bases, with 17 bases between them. CDR3 region: CASSQAGRDRKYF. Written as DNA, the CDR3 is TGTGCCAGCAGCCAAGCCGGCAGGGATCGTAAATACTTC.

The V call is TRBV12-5, the J call TRBJ2-5; a weak D match, TRBD1 (6 bases). V shed 7 bases and J shed 5 bases, with 20 bases lying between them. The CDR3 extends over 15 amino acids. Looked up from germline, CDR1 is LGHNT and CDR2 is FRNRAP. CDR3 region: CASDPGAGVGETQYF. The CDR3 DNA reads TGTGCTAGTGACCCCGGGGCAGGGGTCGGGGAGACCCAGTACTTC.

This clone showed up just once. The CDR3 bases are TGTGCCAGCAGCCCCCAAGCGGGAGTGGGGGAGACCCAGTACTTC. Encoded protein: CASSPQAGVGETQYF. The chain joins TRBV11-3 to TRBJ2-5; TRBD2 matches at 8 bases. The V segment lost 5 bases and the J segment 5 bases; nucleotides outside the gene matches: 10. Germline V gives CDR1 SGHNT, CDR2 YENEEA. The CDR3 has 15 residues. Supplemented by reference TRBV11-3 and TRBJ2-5, the full variable domain reads EAGVVQSPRYKIIEKKQPVAFWCNPISGHNTLYWYLQNLGQGPELLIRYENEEAVDDSQLPKDRFSAERLKGVDSTLKIQPAELGDSAVYLCASSPQAGVGETQYFGPGTRLLVL.